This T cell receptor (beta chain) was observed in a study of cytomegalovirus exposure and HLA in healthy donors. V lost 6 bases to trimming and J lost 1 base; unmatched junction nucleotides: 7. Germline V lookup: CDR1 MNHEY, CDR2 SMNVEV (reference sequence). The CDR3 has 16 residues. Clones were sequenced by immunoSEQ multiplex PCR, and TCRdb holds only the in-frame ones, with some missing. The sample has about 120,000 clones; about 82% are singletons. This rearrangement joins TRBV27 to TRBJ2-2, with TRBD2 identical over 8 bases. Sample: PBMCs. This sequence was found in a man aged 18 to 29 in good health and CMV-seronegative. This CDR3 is CASSAALAGNTGELFF. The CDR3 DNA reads TGTGCCAGCAGCGCTGCCCTAGCGGGGAACACCGGGGAGCTGTTTTTT.